This T cell receptor beta chain was obtained from a study of vaccination effects on CD4 cells after COVID-19. Overall study findings and caveats: Marked contraction was observed in infection-induced and vaccine-induced clones late after vaccination.

Peptide-pool stimulation followed by sequencing identified expanded antigen-specific CD4+ clonotypes in the ViraFEST assay. CD4+ T cells were isolated after less than 12 days of culture. Participants were given two doses of BNT162b2 or mRNA-1273 vaccine. Approximately 2.1 million PBMC were placed in each well, which was supplemented with roughly 10 IU/ml IL-2 and approximately 9.2 ug/ml peptides. Germline V lookup: CDR1 DFQATT, CDR2 SNEGSKA (reference sequence). The ends were cut back, 6 bases at V and 4 bases at J, with 6 bases in the middle. The CDR3 spans 11 residues. With respect to this clone: Its specificity is unknown.

Profiling relied on immunoSEQ multiplex PCR, and the TCRdb table lists in-frame clones only, not all of them. The table includes over 50,000 clones, roughly 72% detected once. Sequences were derived from CD4+ T cells from PBMCs cultured with HCoV-229E spike peptides, sampled after COVID-19 vaccination. The J gene is TRBJ1-4, the V gene TRBV20-1; D is unclear. The TCR sequence derives from a human donor who received a COVID-19 vaccine. This chain's CDR3 is CSATLNEKLFF. The CDR3 nucleotides are TGCAGTGCAACCCTTAATGAAAAACTGTTTTTT.